This T cell receptor (beta chain) comes out of a study of cytomegalovirus exposure and HLA in healthy donors. Study observations and caveats: Analysis was performed later, and it showed HLA-associated TCR beta chains to be more clonally expanded than equally common others. Previous analysis showed most TCR beta V segments were productive about 90% or about 30% of the time. A later analysis linked 15,000 to 20,000 TCR beta sequences to HLA alleles at 0.05 false discovery rate.

Comments on this clone: As yet, its antigen is unknown.

It was with 60 Vbeta and 13 Jbeta primers that the PCR ran. Produced via immunoSEQ multiplex PCR; TCRdb's table is partial and in-frame only. Of about 210,000 clones in the sample, about four fifths were seen once. This CDR3 has 15 residues. Germline CDR1 reads MDHEN; CDR2 reads SYDVKM. V shed 4 bases, J shed 4 bases, and the junction held 7 bases outside the gene matches. This TCR came from a woman between 45 and 60 years old in good health and CMV-seropositive. The chain combines TRBV28 with TRBJ1-5; 7 bases align to TRBD1. The sample consisted of PBMCs. The CDR3 region has the DNA TGTGCCAGCAGTTACGGGACAGAAAATAATCAGCCCCAGCATTTT. This translates into CASSYGTENNQPQHF. The full variable domain, completed using reference TRBV28 and TRBJ1-5, is DVKVTQSSRYLVKRTGEKVFLECVQDMDHENMFWYRQDPGLGLRLIYFSYDVKMKEKGDIPEGYSVSREKKERFSLILESASTNQTSMYLCASSYGTENNQPQHFGDGTRLSIL.